This T cell receptor beta chain is drawn from a study of blood T cell repertoires in COVID-19 (TCRdb year 2020). In terms of the full investigation: Samples from collaborators originated in the United States, Italy and Spain and spanned both the acute and convalescent phases of COVID-19. The prospective study material was composed of cDNA or gDNA derived from T cells, B-cell-depleted T cells, or PBMCs. Subjects who had been exposed to COVID-19, were actively infected with it, or had recovered from it provided the deeply sampled blood TCRbeta repertoires that made up the dataset. The repertoires were released in a freely available public database intended as a resource for research on the immune response to SARS-CoV-2. Samples came from the ongoing ImmuneRACE study (first 160 participants) plus 1,254 subjects from 6 global collaborators. The sample metadata nearly always contained a de-identified subject ID, COVID-19 status, age in years and sex. HLA class I and class II types, where available, came from metadata supplied by the sample provider rather than from assay-based typing. Broad study findings and their caveats: The amount of clinical and demographic metadata varied by source and participant and was provided uncurated.

TCRbeta CDR3 regions were amplified from genomic DNA using the immunoSEQ Assay, a bias-controlled multiplex PCR. Per the source publication's procedure: The number of nucleated cells in each sample was estimated by amplification of reference gene primers within the assay. To quantify the absolute abundance of each unique TCRbeta CDR3 rearrangement, sequence reads were collapsed and filtered. For each sample, productive Simpson clonality was calculated as the square root of Simpson's diversity index over productive rearrangements. TCRdb took over this immuneACCESS table, retaining in-frame rearrangements with V and J assigned. Such tables are incomplete; in checked studies, under half of the missing clones stem from an unresolved V gene, and the remainder is unexplained. V, J and clone size are taken as reported in that table, and D and trimming were inferred from the DNA itself. The sample table lists 300,000 or so clones, 90% of them with a count of one. In total, the top ten clones hold roughly 2.6% of the sample.

CDR1 and CDR2 are read off the germline V gene as SGHTA and FQGNSA. V gives up 4 bases and J gives up 6 bases, and the segment between their germline ends measures 12 bases. Spanning cysteine to phenylalanine, the CDR3 consists of 14 amino acids. The sequence is cut down to CDR3 DNA, 42 bases in frame from base 1. Details on this clone: Its antigen remains unidentified. Per-base qualities were not stored, and no clone one base away is much larger.

Enrolling through a virtual design, the prospective study's participants ranged in age from roughly 18 to 95 years and lived across roughly 23 United States geographic areas. In the prospective study, participants were assigned to cohorts based on the clinical history participants reported in a screening survey and a study questionnaire. For ImmuneRACE Cohort 3, a participant was defined as recovered based on two consecutive negative NP/OP PCR tests, clearance by a healthcare professional, or resolution of symptoms. Each participant in the prospective study had whole blood, serum and a nasopharyngeal or oropharyngeal swab collected by mobile phlebotomists. Over a roughly 2-month period, participants in the prospective study had the option of providing additional blood draws and questionnaires. Before DNA extraction, blood samples from the prospective study were shipped at room temperature or frozen.

This clonotype was sampled from a man aged 55 to 69 who had recovered from COVID-19. The sequencing sample was made of PBMCs or T cells enriched from blood (not recorded which). This chain is built from TRBV7-2 and TRBJ1-4; possibly the D gene is TRBD1, per 6 matching bases. The base sequence is TGTGCCAGCAGCTCCGGGACAACGGATGAAAAACTGTTTTTT. This sequence encodes CASSSGTTDEKLFF.